Below, one TCR beta chain is given with its context. Antigen unknown. Other nucleotide sequences in the sample specify the same CDR3. The sample is drawn from a study of OX40 agonist ivuxolimab in advanced cancers. Study context: Those enrolled were approximately 83% male, with a mean age of around 57 years and ages from about 20 to 90.

On cycle 4 day 1 and cycle 7 day 1, as well as at baseline, blood was sampled. The CDR3 consists of 14 residues. The J segment lost 7 bases and the V segment lost 2 bases, leaving 4 bases of the junction unmatched. The germline CDR1 and CDR2 sequences are MNHNY and SVGAGI (reference sequence). Measured with immunoSEQ multiplex PCR; TCRdb has only the in-frame clones, and not every one. In the table there are some 83,000 clones, approximately 89% of which are singletons. Broader study findings: The study observed clonal expansion of CD4+ and CD8+ blood T cells by week 6 at 0.1 to 3.0 mg/kg.

The receptor was isolated from an adult with an advanced solid tumor such as melanoma, head and neck, liver or kidney cancer. Sequenced here: CD4+ or CD8+ T cells sorted from blood, sampled in a trial of the OX40 agonist ivuxolimab. The V call is TRBV6-6, the J call TRBJ1-5; 8 positions agree with TRBD1. The CDR3 protein is CASSYRTGYQPQHF. DNA for the CDR3: TGTGCCAGCAGTTACCGGACAGGGTACCAGCCCCAGCATTTT.